Listed here are 28 T cell receptor beta chains from one sample, sequenced in a study of CD8 T cells in Susac syndrome. The RNA input was about 0.5 to 1 ug, and it was reverse transcribed with random hexamers. TCRdb reprocessed the immunoSEQ multiplex PCR reads with MiXCR, giving one entry per CDR3 protein. Here the sample spans around 110,000 distinct CDR3 sequences, approximately 96% being singletons. Sequenced material: CD4+ T cells from PBMCs. The receptors stem from a human donor with Susac syndrome.

The chain is built from TRBV29-1 and TRBJ2-5, with TRBD1 matching over 7 bases. J was trimmed by 3 bases and V by 4 bases; bases with no gene match: 11. Germline CDR1 and CDR2: SQVTM and ANQGSEA. The CDR3 has 15 residues. CDR3 residues: CSVALRGTAEETQYF. Here the CDR3 DNA reads TGCAGCGTTGCGCTTAGAGGGACAGCCGAAGAGACCCAGTACTTC.

This chain joins TRBV5-1 and TRBJ2-3; TRBD2 aligns across 11 bases. V was pared by 3 bases and J by 6 bases, with 12 bases of the junction left unmatched. This CDR3 contains 17 residues. Germline V gene data show CDR1 as SGHRS and CDR2 as YFSETQ. The CDR3 loop is CASSSLTSGSMSDTQYF. DNA for the CDR3: TGCGCCAGCAGCTCCCTTACTAGCGGGAGTATGTCGGATACGCAGTATTTT.

V and J are TRBV20-1 and TRBJ1-2, with D unclear. V was trimmed by 4 bases and J by 7 bases, leaving 13 bases between them. Germline assignment: CDR1 DFQATT and CDR2 SNEGSKA (reference sequence). This CDR3 has 12 residues. CDR3 sequence reads: CSATPVFAGYTF. The DNA of the CDR3 is TGCAGTGCTACACCAGTCTTTGCTGGCTACACCTTC.

The gene calls are TRBV20-1 and TRBJ2-3; D ambiguous. Trimming removed 4 bases at V and 0 bases at J, with 14 bases between. From germline, CDR1 is DFQATT and CDR2 SNEGSKA (reference sequence). This CDR3 has 15 residues. The CDR3 DNA reads as TGCAGTGCTAATAGACCGGATGCCAGCACAGATACGCAGTATTTT. Its translation: CSANRPDASTDTQYF.

This chain joins TRBV2 and TRBJ2-3; TRBD2 aligns across 15 bases. Trimming took 5 bases from V and 4 from J; bases not matched to a gene: 4. CDR3 length: 16 amino acids. CDR1 is SNHLY, CDR2 FYNNEI, per germline. The CDR3 DNA follows: TGTGCCAGCAGTCCGGGACTAGCGGGAGGCGCAGATACGCAGTATTTT. Its protein product is CASSPGLAGGADTQYF.

The chain uses TRBV12-3 or TRBV12-4 and TRBJ1-2, with D possibly TRBD1 on 5 matching bases. V lost 3 bases and J lost 4, with 9 bases in between. The CDR3 is 13 residues long. DNA for the CDR3: TGTGCCAGCAGTTTTAGGGGCCCCTATGGCTACACCTTC. Translating it yields CASSFRGPYGYTF.

The chain uses TRBV4-1 and TRBJ1-2; TRBD1 is a possible D gene (5 bases). The V and J ends lost 1 base and 8 bases respectively, with 8 bases between them. This CDR3 region has 12 residues. CDR1 is MGHRA, CDR2 YSYEKL, per germline. The CDR3 loop is CASSQAGNGYTF. The CDR3 DNA is TGCGCCAGCAGCCAAGCAGGGAACGGCTACACCTTC.

This rearrangement joins TRBV20-1 to TRBJ2-7; a possible D gene is TRBD2 (6 bases). The CDR3 totals 15 residues. Germline V gene lookup returns CDR1 DFQATT and CDR2 SNEGSKA (reference sequence). V shed 0 bases and J shed 4 bases, with 16 bases lying between them. The CDR3 here is CSARDIVLANYEQYF. DNA of the CDR3: TGCAGTGCTAGAGATATCGTACTAGCCAATTACGAGCAGTACTTC.

The chain combines TRBV30 with TRBJ2-1; 11 nucleotides agree with TRBD2. The J segment lost 8 bases and the V segment lost 2 bases, leaving 8 bases of the junction unmatched. This CDR3 has 15 residues. Germline CDR1 is GTSNPN and CDR2 is SVGIG (reference sequence). The CDR3 DNA sequence: TGTGCCTGGAGTAGGGGACTAGCGGAGGGGGATGAGCAGTTCTTC. Residues: CAWSRGLAEGDEQFF.

The CDR3 DNA sequence: TGTGCCAGCACTCGAATGGGTGGGGCCAACGTCCTGACTTTC. This codes for CASTRMGGANVLTF. J is TRBJ2-6 and V is TRBV27, with no clear D. The V end lost 7 bases, the J end lost 3 bases, and 10 bases lay between the germline ends. The CDR3 runs to 14 residues. CDR1 MNHEY and CDR2 SMNVEV come from the germline V gene (reference sequence).

The gene calls are TRBV9 and TRBJ2-1, with D hard to call. CDR3 length: 15 residues. Germline V gene lookup returns CDR1 SGDLS and CDR2 YYNGEE. V was pared by 0 bases and J by 0 bases, with 7 bases between. CDR3 nucleotides: TGTGCCAGCAGCGTAGATATCTCCTCCTACAATGAGCAGTTCTTC. Translating it yields CASSVDISSYNEQFF. Supplemented by reference TRBV9 and TRBJ2-1, the full variable domain reads DSGVTQTPKHLITATGQRVTLRCSPRSGDLSVYWYQQSLDQGLQFLIQYYNGEERAKGNILERFSAQQFPDLHSELNLSSLELGDSALYFCASSVDISSYNEQFFGPGTRLTVL.

This chain joins TRBV6-2 or TRBV6-3 and TRBJ1-2, with no clear D. The CDR3 is 13 residues long. Germline V lookup: CDR1 MNHEY, CDR2 SVGEGT. V was trimmed by 4 bases and J by 5 bases, leaving 11 bases between them. The CDR3 DNA sequence: TGTGCCAGCAGTTCGGCATCGTATTATGGCTACACCTTC. This sequence encodes CASSSASYYGYTF.

V usage is TRBV7-9 and J usage is TRBJ2-7, with TRBD1 matching over 8 bases. V dropped 5 bases and J dropped 0; count of bases not matched to a gene: 3. From germline, CDR1 is SEHNR and CDR2 FQNEAQ (reference sequence). The CDR3 runs 14 residues. The CDR3 protein is CASSPTGGSYEQYF. The CDR3 DNA sequence: TGTGCCAGCAGCCCAACAGGGGGCTCCTACGAGCAGTACTTC. Based on the CDR3 plus reference TRBV7-9 and TRBJ2-7, the full variable domain is DTGVSQNPRHKITKRGQNVTFRCDPISEHNRLYWYRQTLGQGPEFLTYFQNEAQLEKSRLLSDRFSAERPKGSFSTLEIQRTEQGDSAMYLCASSPTGGSYEQYFGPGTRLTVT.

The chain is built from TRBV6-6 and TRBJ2-7, with D possibly called TRBD1 or TRBD2 (5 bases each). There are 13 residues in the CDR3. V lost 6 bases and J 3 bases, leaving 12 bases between the germline ends. Germline assignment: CDR1 MNHNY and CDR2 SVGAGI (reference sequence). CDR3 sequence: CASSHGAIYEQYF. The CDR3 DNA reads as TGTGCCAGCAGCCACGGGGCCATCTACGAGCAGTACTTC.

In this sample, this clonotype turned up once. The chain couples TRBV15 to TRBJ2-5, with 11 bases lining up with TRBD2. With 3 bases clipped from V and 6 bases from J, the junction kept 9 bases outside the gene matches. CDR1 and CDR2 from the germline V gene are LNHNV and YYDKDF (reference sequence). The CDR3 runs to 16 residues. CDR3 DNA sequence: TGTGCCACCAGCAGTACTAGCGGGAGTGTCCACCAGACCCAGTACTTC. This translates into CATSSTSGSVHQTQYF.

The CDR3 region is CASSRLAQKAGANVLTF. Here the CDR3 DNA reads TGTGCCAGCAGTCGACTAGCCCAAAAGGCCGGGGCCAACGTCCTGACTTTC. This chain joins TRBV14 and TRBJ2-6; 7 bases fit TRBD2. In germline, CDR1 is SGHDN, CDR2 FVKESK. V was pared by 6 bases and J by 4 bases, with 12 bases of the junction left unmatched. This CDR3 is built from 17 residues.

The chain is built from TRBV5-4 and TRBJ2-7; 8 bases map to TRBD1. Germline assignment: CDR1 SGHNT and CDR2 YYREEE (reference sequence). The ends lost 3 bases at V and 1 base at J; junction bases unmatched: 6. The CDR3 sequence is 15 residues long. CDR3 amino acids: CASSSRTGMSYEQYF. As DNA, the CDR3 is TGTGCCAGCAGCTCAAGGACAGGGATGTCCTACGAGCAGTACTTC.

The chain has TRBV12-5 and TRBJ1-5; D is uncertain. Trimming shortened V by 0 bases and J by 6 bases, and 15 bases separated the two germline ends. This CDR3 has 16 amino acids. Germline V gene lookup returns CDR1 LGHNT and CDR2 FRNRAP. DNA for the CDR3: TGTGCTAGTGGTTTGGTACGACCGGGAGCACCTCAGCCCCAGCATTTT. The encoded protein is CASGLVRPGAPQPQHF. The variable domain in full, with the rest retrieved from reference TRBV12-5 and TRBJ1-5, is DARVTQTPRHKVTEMGQEVTMRCQPILGHNTVFWYRQTMMQGLELLAYFRNRAPLDDSGMPKDRFSAEMPDATLATLKIQPSEPRDSAVYFCASGLVRPGAPQPQHFGDGTRLSIL.

J is TRBJ2-3 and V is TRBV29-1; 11 nucleotides line up with TRBD2. The CDR3 is made up of 15 amino acids. Germline CDR1 SQVTM, CDR2 ANQGSEA. The V segment lost 5 bases and the J segment 5 bases; nucleotides outside the gene matches: 9. In nucleotides, the CDR3 is TGCAGCGTTAGACTAGCGGGAAGTATTGGAGATACGCAGTATTTT. Its protein is CSVRLAGSIGDTQYF.

Concerning this clonotype itself: At one of its ends the junction is not consistent with the germline gene, which may arise from a read error. The V call is TRBV3-1, the J call TRBJ2-4, with TRBD1 identical over 10 bases. This CDR3 spans 12 amino acids. CDR1 is LGHDT and CDR2 is YNNKEL in the germline V gene (reference sequence). CDR3 sequence (DNA): TGTGCCAGCAGCCACTCCGGGACAGGGGCGTCCTTC. Translation gives CASSHSGTGASF.

This chain uses TRBV2 with TRBJ2-6; tentative D call: TRBD1 (6 bases). Trimming cost V 6 bases and J 0 bases, with 6 bases left between them. CDR3 length: 14 amino acids. Germline loops: CDR1 SNHLY, CDR2 FYNNEI. The CDR3 protein is CASRGHSGANVLTF. For the CDR3, the DNA is TGTGCCAGCAGGGGACACTCTGGGGCCAACGTCCTGACTTTC. Variable domain in full (rest from reference TRBV2 and TRBJ2-6): EPEVTQTPSHQVTQMGQEVILRCVPISNHLYFYWYRQILGQKVEFLVSFYNNEISEKSEIFDDQFSVERPDGSNFTLKIRSTKLEDSAMYFCASRGHSGANVLTFGAGSRLTVL.

The genes are TRBV20-1 and TRBJ1-2; D might be TRBD1 (6 bases). CDR1 is DFQATT and CDR2 is SNEGSKA in the germline V gene (reference sequence). V was shortened by 6 bases and J by 1 base, with 15 bases between the two germline ends. This CDR3 comprises 14 residues. The CDR3 DNA reads TGCAGTGCCCGACCCCAGGACAGTAACTATGGCTACACCTTC. Encoded protein: CSARPQDSNYGYTF.

The chain links TRBV29-1 to TRBJ2-2; D not certain. Per germline, CDR1 SQVTM and CDR2 ANQGSEA. CDR3 length: 12 residues. The germline V and J ends were trimmed by 6 bases and 5 bases, with 10 bases remaining between them. The CDR3 DNA sequence: TGCAGCGTCTCAAGACCAACCGGGGAGCTGTTTTTT. Protein: CSVSRPTGELFF.

The chain uses TRBV7-9 and TRBJ2-7; D is perhaps TRBD1 (5 bases). Germline V lookup: CDR1 SEHNR, CDR2 FQNEAQ (reference sequence). Trimming took off 1 base at V and 8 bases at J, with 15 bases between the two ends. CDR3 length equals 14 residues. The CDR3 protein is CASSLEGSWSKQYF. The CDR3 nucleotides read TGTGCCAGCAGCTTAGAGGGGTCATGGTCCAAGCAGTACTTC.

The chain couples TRBV10-3 to TRBJ2-2, with a tentative D call TRBD2 (6 bases). CDR1 is ENHRY and CDR2 is SYGVKD in the germline V gene. V shed 4 bases and J shed 3 bases, with 12 bases lying between them. The CDR3 length is 15 residues. Here the CDR3 DNA reads TGTGCCATCAGTGTTGGTAGCGGCTACACCGGGGAGCTGTTTTTT. This translates into CAISVGSGYTGELFF.

The chain recombines TRBV3-1 with TRBJ2-6, with D tentatively TRBD1 or TRBD2 (5 bases each). From germline, CDR1 is LGHDT and CDR2 YNNKEL (reference sequence). Between the trimmed V and J ends, which lost 0 bases and 0 bases, there was a span of 15 bases. The CDR3 runs 19 residues. The CDR3 protein is CASSQDMAGTYSGANVLTF. CDR3 DNA: TGTGCCAGCAGCCAAGATATGGCAGGGACCTACTCTGGGGCCAACGTCCTGACTTTC.

The chain couples TRBV20-1 to TRBJ2-3; no clear D gene. V lost 6 bases to trimming and J lost 11 bases, with 15 bases between them. Germline lookup yields CDR1 DFQATT and CDR2 SNEGSKA (reference sequence). This CDR3 contains 11 residues. DNA of the CDR3: TGCAGTGCCAAGATCAGCCCCGGGCAGTATTTT. Its protein product is CSAKISPGQYF.

The count of this clonotype is one. V and J are TRBV4-2 and TRBJ2-3; the D gene is possibly TRBD1 (7 bases). The CDR3 loop spans 17 amino acids. V dropped 0 bases and J dropped 4 bases, with 17 bases sitting between them. Looked up from germline, CDR1 is LGHNA and CDR2 is YNFKEQ. CDR3 coding DNA: TGTGCCAGCAGCCAAGAGATTCAGGGGGGATTGGCAGATACGCAGTATTTT. It yields the protein CASSQEIQGGLADTQYF.